Listed below are T cell receptor beta chains from one sample, sequenced in a study of blood T cell repertoires in COVID-19. Clones were read by immunoSEQ multiplex PCR, and TCRdb kept only the in-frame ones, dropping some. The sample records approximately 450,000 clones, around 87% being singletons. The sequenced sample was PBMCs or T cells enriched from blood (not recorded which). The source is a man aged 25 to 45 who had recovered from COVID-19. The CDR3 runs from the conserved cysteine through the conserved F or W. The D gene is left open where the match is weak. Not all rows give a size; the values are once, few, many and, for expanded clones, a class.

TGTGCCAGTAGTATAGAGGGGACAGGGGGCTACAATGAGCAGTTCTTC	CASSIEGTGGYNEQFF	NA	TRBD1	TRBV19	TRBJ2-1
TGTGCCAGCAGGCAGGGGGCCGGGGAGCTGTTTTTT	CASRQGAGELFF	once	TRBD1	TRBV28	TRBJ2-2
TGTGCCAGCAGCGAGGGGAATTCCTACAATGAGCAGTTCTTC	CASSEGNSYNEQFF	few	NA	TRBV9	TRBJ2-1
TGTGCCACCAGTGACCCCGGGACAGGGAACGCTCAGCCCCAGCATTTT	CATSDPGTGNAQPQHF	NA	TRBD1	TRBV24-1	TRBJ1-5
TGTGCCAGCAGCCCCCCACTAGCGCGTTACAATGAGCAGTTCTTC	CASSPPLARYNEQFF	NA	TRBD2	TRBV7-8	TRBJ2-1
TGTGCCAGCAGCCTTGAAGGGGGTCGGGAGCAGTACTTC	CASSLEGGREQYF	NA	NA	TRBV7-9	TRBJ2-7
TGTGCCAGCAGCCAAGAGGTTCAAGCGGGAGGCCAGGGAGAGACCCAGTACTTC	CASSQEVQAGGQGETQYF	NA	TRBD2	TRBV3-1/TRBV3-2	TRBJ2-5
TGTGCCAGCACCTTCGACAGGGTGAGTCAGCCCCAGCATTTT	CASTFDRVSQPQHF	NA	TRBD1	TRBV28	TRBJ1-5
TGTGCCAGCAGCATGGACAGGGCTGGAAACACCATATATTTT	CASSMDRAGNTIYF	NA	TRBD1	TRBV7-2	TRBJ1-3
TGTGCCAGCAGCCGCGGGGAGACCCAGTACTTC	CASSRGETQYF	NA	NA	TRBV7-9	TRBJ2-5
TGTGCCAGCAGCCAACGTTTAACCTACGAGCAGTACTTC	CASSQRLTYEQYF	NA	NA	TRBV4-2	TRBJ2-7
TGTGCCAGCAGCTTAGCGGGAGGCACAGATACGCAGTATTTT	CASSLAGGTDTQYF	NA	TRBD2	TRBV7-3	TRBJ2-3
TGTGCCAGCAGCGTAGGGATTTCTGCTAGCGGATTCACAGATACGCAGTATTTT	CASSVGISASGFTDTQYF	NA	TRBD2	TRBV9	TRBJ2-3
TGTGCCAGCAGTTACTCGGCGTCCTCTGAGGGCATTCAGTACTTC	CASSYSASSEGIQYF	NA	NA	TRBV6-5	TRBJ2-4
TGTGCCAGCGGGGACAGTCCTGCGGGGGAGCAGTACTTC	CASGDSPAGEQYF	NA	NA	TRBV3-1/TRBV3-2	TRBJ2-7
TGTGCCAGCAGCGGGGACAGGGGCACCGGGGAGCTGTTTTTT	CASSGDRGTGELFF	NA	TRBD1	TRBV2	TRBJ2-2
TGTGCCAGCACCCCACTCGGACAGGGTACGCAGCCCCAGCATTTT	CASTPLGQGTQPQHF	NA	TRBD1	TRBV27	TRBJ1-5
TGTGCCAGCAGTTATGGGGGGGGCGGAAACACCATATATTTT	CASSYGGGGNTIYF	NA	NA	TRBV6-5	TRBJ1-3
TGCGCCAGCAGCCAGGCCGGACAGGGCAACTATGGCTACACCTTC	CASSQAGQGNYGYTF	NA	TRBD1	TRBV4-1	TRBJ1-2
TGTGCCAGCAGCTTAACGGACAGCAGGAATGAAAAACTGTTTTTT	CASSLTDSRNEKLFF	NA	NA	TRBV7-9	TRBJ1-4
TGCGCCAGCAGCTTGGTTATAGGCGGGACTAACGGGGCCAACGTCCTGACTTTC	CASSLVIGGTNGANVLTF	few	TRBD2	TRBV5-1	TRBJ2-6
TGCGCCAGCAGAGACCACAGGGGGCGCCGGGAGACCCAGTACTTC	CASRDHRGRRETQYF	NA	TRBD1	TRBV5-1	TRBJ2-5
TGTGCCTGGAGAAGGGAGGGCGGGTACACTGAAGCTTTCTTT	CAWRREGGYTEAFF	NA	NA	TRBV30	TRBJ1-1
TGTGCCAGCAGCTTGGACAGGGGGTTTGGGGCCAACGTCCTGACTTTC	CASSLDRGFGANVLTF	many	TRBD1	TRBV5-4	TRBJ2-6
TGTGCCAGCAAAGACAATAGCGGGACCGACGAGCAGTACTTC	CASKDNSGTDEQYF	NA	TRBD2	TRBV6-5	TRBJ2-7
TGTGCCAGTAGTACCCAGGGGGTGAAGAATGAAAAACTGTTTTTT	CASSTQGVKNEKLFF	NA	TRBD1	TRBV19	TRBJ1-4
TGTGCCAGCAGCGATACAGGGGGTAGGACTAAAGCTTTCTTT	CASSDTGGRTKAFF	NA	TRBD1	TRBV6-5	TRBJ1-1
TGTGCCAGCTCCCCCTCCCGAGACAGGCCCAATGAAAAACTGTTTTTT	CASSPSRDRPNEKLFF	NA	NA	TRBV18	TRBJ1-4
TGTGCCAGCAGGGACAGGGGGAATCCGATGCCCCAGCATTTT	CASRDRGNPMPQHF	NA	TRBD1	TRBV2	TRBJ1-5
TGTGCCAGTAGTACAGTAGCGGGCCTGGGATACAATGAGCAGTTCTTC	CASSTVAGLGYNEQFF	NA	TRBD2	TRBV19	TRBJ2-1
TGCGCCAGCAGCCCCGGACAGGGGCAACTCTATGGCTACACCTTC	CASSPGQGQLYGYTF	NA	TRBD1	TRBV4-1	TRBJ1-2
TGTGCCAGCAGGTCACAGACTAGCAAAGACTACGAGCAGTACTTC	CASRSQTSKDYEQYF	NA	TRBD2	TRBV27	TRBJ2-7
TGTGCCATCAGTTCCCCGGACAGGGAACCTGGCTACACCTTC	CAISSPDREPGYTF	NA	TRBD1	TRBV10-3	TRBJ1-2
TGTGCCAGCTCACCCCCTAACCGCGGGCTCAATGAGCAGTTCTTC	CASSPPNRGLNEQFF	NA	NA	TRBV18	TRBJ2-1
TGCGCCAGCAGCGGACAACAGGGTGCCCAGTACTTC	CASSGQQGAQYF	NA	NA	TRBV5-1	TRBJ2-5
TGCGCCAGCAGCCCACAGGGCTCTGGAAACACCATATATTTT	CASSPQGSGNTIYF	NA	NA	TRBV5-1	TRBJ1-3
TGTGCCAGCAGCTTGGGACTAGCGGGCATCCACGAGCAGTACTTC	CASSLGLAGIHEQYF	NA	TRBD2	TRBV11-2	TRBJ2-7
TGTGCCAGCGGTTTTCGTGAGGTCACCGGGGAGCTGTTTTTT	CASGFREVTGELFF	NA	NA	TRBV7-9	TRBJ2-2
TGTGCCAGCTCACCACCGTCGGGCTATGGCTACACCTTC	CASSPPSGYGYTF	NA	NA	TRBV18	TRBJ1-2
TGCGCCAGCAGCTTGGGGACAACCCAAGAGACCCAGTACTTC	CASSLGTTQETQYF	NA	NA	TRBV5-1	TRBJ2-5